Following are 10 T cell receptor beta chains from one sample sequenced in a study of control samples from healthy donors and cancer patients. Assay used: immunoSEQ multiplex PCR; TCRdb lists only in-frame clones, some missing. The sample has about 170,000 clones; around 95% are singletons. Sequencing used blood. The receptors stem from a woman aged 55-75 years in good health.

This chain links TRBV14 with TRBJ1-6; D may be TRBD1 (5 bases). The CDR3 runs 16 residues. Germline V gene data show CDR1 as SGHDN and CDR2 as FVKESK. The V end was cut by 4 bases, the J end by 7 bases, with 17 bases between. The DNA of the CDR3 is TGTGCCAGCAGCCGTCGGGGACCGCGGGGGAATTCACCCCTCCACTTT. Translation: CASSRRGPRGNSPLHF.

The CDR3 loop is CASSYRKGNQPQHF. Here the CDR3 DNA reads TGTGCCAGCAGTTACAGGAAGGGCAATCAGCCCCAGCATTTT. The V and J genes are TRBV6-5 and TRBJ1-5; D is undetermined. Germline CDR1 reads MNHEY; CDR2 reads SVGAGI. The CDR3 sequence is 14 residues long. Trimming removed 2 bases from V and 2 bases from J, with 7 bases in between.

The chain recombines TRBV9 with TRBJ2-3; D is ambiguous. Germline loops: CDR1 SGDLS, CDR2 YYNGEE. This CDR3 is built from 14 residues. Trimming cost V 0 bases and J 2 bases, with 7 bases left between them. CDR3 DNA: TGTGCCAGCAGCGTAGAAGGGTTCACAGATACGCAGTATTTT. It translates to CASSVEGFTDTQYF.

The V gene is TRBV4-2, the J gene TRBJ1-4; D not resolved. CDR3 length: 16 residues. Per germline, CDR1 LGHNA and CDR2 YNFKEQ. V was shortened by 1 base and J by 0 bases, with 9 bases between the two germline ends. For the CDR3, the DNA is TGTGCCAGCAGCCAAGGGGAGATAGCAACTAATGAAAAACTGTTTTTT. It codes for CASSQGEIATNEKLFF.

The chain joins TRBV6-2 or TRBV6-3 to TRBJ2-1; no definite D call. Germline lookup yields CDR1 MNHEY and CDR2 SVGEGT. This CDR3 has 14 amino acids. Trimming removed 5 bases at V and 4 bases at J, with 12 bases between. The CDR3 sequence is CASSPEARYNEQFF. Written as DNA, the CDR3 is TGTGCCAGCAGTCCCGAGGCCCGGTACAATGAGCAGTTCTTC.

The CDR3 loop is CASSYQQGNHSPLHF. The CDR3 nucleotides read TGTGCCAGCAGTTACCAACAGGGTAACCATTCACCCCTCCACTTT. The rearrangement joins TRBV6-5 to TRBJ1-6; tentatively, D is TRBD1 (6 bases). V lost 2 bases, J lost 8 bases, and 13 bases lay in between. There are 15 residues in the CDR3. In germline, CDR1 is MNHEY, CDR2 SVGAGI.

The chain couples TRBV19 to TRBJ2-1; 14 bases match TRBD2. The CDR3 has 17 amino acids. CDR1 is LNHDA and CDR2 is SQIVND in the germline V gene (reference sequence). V lost 6 bases and J lost 6; bases outside the gene matches: 10. This chain's CDR3 is CASSTQWTSGGFNEQFF. The CDR3 DNA reads TGTGCCAGTAGCACGCAGTGGACTAGCGGGGGGTTCAATGAGCAGTTCTTC.

This clone was seen once. The chain employs TRBV7-2 and TRBJ2-2; 9 bases match TRBD1. The trim removed 7 bases at V and 4 bases at J, leaving 4 bases unmatched. Germline lookup yields CDR1 SGHTA and CDR2 FQGNSA. This CDR3 comprises 14 residues. The DNA of the CDR3 is TGTGCCAGCACGGGACAGGGTGTCACCGGGGAGCTGTTTTTT. It yields the protein CASTGQGVTGELFF. Together with reference TRBV7-2 and TRBJ2-2, the CDR3 gives the full variable domain: GAGVSQSPSNKVTEKGKDVELRCDPISGHTALYWYRQSLGQGLEFLIYFQGNSAPDKSGLPSDRFSAERTGGSVSTLTIQRTQQEDSAVYLCASTGQGVTGELFFGEGSRLTVL.

This chain links TRBV6-6 with TRBJ1-5; maybe TRBD1 (5 bases). Trimming pared 6 bases from V and 4 bases from J, leaving 10 bases between. CDR3 length equals 13 residues. Germline V CDR1 and CDR2: MNHNY, SVGAGI (reference sequence). This CDR3 is CASRTVTNQPQHF. CDR3 nucleotides: TGTGCCAGCAGGACAGTAACTAATCAGCCCCAGCATTTT.

This chain connects TRBV9 to TRBJ1-3, with TRBD1 identical over 8 bases. Germline V gene lookup returns CDR1 SGDLS and CDR2 YYNGEE. The CDR3 spans 19 residues. V lost 0 bases to trimming and J lost 0 bases; unmatched junction nucleotides: 11. As DNA, the CDR3 is TGTGCCAGCAGCGTAGGGGCAGGGGGCATGGACTTCTCTGGAAACACCATATATTTT. It encodes CASSVGAGGMDFSGNTIYF. Full variable domain (rest looked up from reference TRBV9 and TRBJ1-3): DSGVTQTPKHLITATGQRVTLRCSPRSGDLSVYWYQQSLDQGLQFLIQYYNGEERAKGNILERFSAQQFPDLHSELNLSSLELGDSALYFCASSVGAGGMDFSGNTIYFGEGSWLTVV.